The present entry profiles one TCR beta chain with its context. Antigen unknown. Synthetic inline TR CDR3 controls covering all V-J pairings were spiked into each PCR. The method was immunoSEQ multiplex PCR; TCRdb's version includes in-frame clones alone and lacks a portion of them. Of 25,000 to 35,000 clones in the sample, more than 75% were seen once. The record originates from a study of multiple sclerosis patients with progressive multifocal leukoencephalopathy. Described time point: time of PML onset. Study-wide findings and caveats: Before and during natalizumab, the clones expanded at PML already existed.

The germline V and J ends were trimmed by 4 bases and 1 base, with 16 bases remaining between them. Germline CDR1 and CDR2: LNHNV and YYDKDF (reference sequence). There are 16 residues in the CDR3. The input for sequencing was PBMCs, taken from a patient treated with natalizumab. The clonotype comes from a human donor with progressive multifocal leukoencephalopathy. The gene calls are TRBV15 and TRBJ2-5; possibly TRBD2 for D (6 bases). CDR3 loop: CATSIRDSELQETQYF. CDR3 in DNA: TGTGCCACCAGCATCCGGGACTCCGAACTCCAAGAGACCCAGTACTTC.